Listed below are T cell receptor beta chains from one sample, sequenced in a study of blood T cell repertoires in COVID-19. The method was immunoSEQ multiplex PCR; TCRdb's version includes in-frame clones alone and lacks a portion of them. In the table there are about 300,000 clones, around 88% of which are singletons. The specimen was peripheral blood. These receptors were collected from a young woman who had recovered from COVID-19. Each CDR3 is given with its conserved first and last residue. The D gene is left open where the match is weak. The size entry is marked missing in some rows and otherwise reads once, few, many or a size class.

size,D,J,V,DNA,CDR3
NA,TRBD1,TRBJ1-1,TRBV6-2/TRBV6-3,TGTGCCAGCAGTTACGCCACAGGGGGCTTCATGAACACTGAAGCTTTCTTT,CASSYATGGFMNTEAFF
NA,NA,TRBJ2-7,TRBV7-3,TGTGCCAGCAGCTTAGATGGTGCTATAACCGAGCAGTACTTC,CASSLDGAITEQYF
NA,NA,TRBJ1-5,TRBV5-1,TGCGCCAGCAGCCCCCAGGGGAGGGGTCAGCCCCAGCATTTT,CASSPQGRGQPQHF
once,NA,TRBJ1-6,TRBV9,TGTGCCAGCAGCGTAGGAGGGAATTCACCCCTCCACTTT,CASSVGGNSPLHF
NA,NA,TRBJ1-1,TRBV30,TGTGCCTGGAGTGGGTATCGGGGAATGAACACTGAAGCTTTCTTT,CAWSGYRGMNTEAFF
NA,NA,TRBJ1-2,TRBV11-2,TGTGCCAGCAGCGCGACAGGAGCCTTAGACTATGGCTACACCTTC,CASSATGALDYGYTF
NA,TRBD1,TRBJ1-2,TRBV6-1,TGTGCCAGCAGTGAACAGACAGGGTGGGATGGCTACACCTTC,CASSEQTGWDGYTF
NA,NA,TRBJ2-6,TRBV28,TGTGCCAGCAGCATAGGGGTCACTGGGGCCAACGTCCTGACTTTC,CASSIGVTGANVLTF
NA,TRBD1,TRBJ1-5,TRBV20-1,TGCAGTGCTAGTCGGACAGGGGGTCAGCCCCAGCATTTT,CSASRTGGQPQHF
NA,TRBD2,TRBJ2-5,TRBV7-8,TGTGCCAGCAGCACGACTAGCGGGTTGCAAGAGACCCAGTACTTC,CASSTTSGLQETQYF
once,NA,TRBJ2-5,TRBV2,TGTGCCAGCAGTGAAAATCCCGGGGGGCGAGAGACCCAGTACTTC,CASSENPGGRETQYF
once,TRBD1,TRBJ2-7,TRBV27,TGTGCCAGCAGTTTGACAGGGGGCTTATACGAGCAGTACTTC,CASSLTGGLYEQYF
NA,NA,TRBJ1-5,TRBV7-9,TGTGCCAGCAGCTTAAGGGGTGACCAGCCCCAGCATTTT,CASSLRGDQPQHF
NA,NA,TRBJ1-2,TRBV6-5,TGTGCCAGCACCACAGCCCGGGGTAACTATGGCTACACCTTC,CASTTARGNYGYTF
NA,NA,TRBJ2-1,TRBV11-3,TGTGCCAGCAGCTTAGTCGGTGGCGACAGTGGGGAGCAGTTCTTC,CASSLVGGDSGEQFF
NA,NA,TRBJ2-4,TRBV19,TGTGCCAGTAGTACCAGATCAACAGAGATAAACATTCAGTACTTC,CASSTRSTEINIQYF
few,TRBD1,TRBJ1-1,TRBV7-6,TGTGCCAGCAGCTTAGCTGGGACAGGGGGCGACGCTTTCTTT,CASSLAGTGGDAFF
once,NA,TRBJ1-2,TRBV27,TGTGCCAGCTCCGAGCGGAGGGTAAACTATGGCTACACCTTC,CASSERRVNYGYTF
NA,TRBD1,TRBJ1-2,TRBV10-2,TGCGCCAGCACCCCCAGGGGGAGTAGTGGCTACACCTTC,CASTPRGSSGYTF
NA,NA,TRBJ1-4,TRBV5-6,TGTGCCAGCAGCTTTGAGGCAGGGCCAAATGAAAAACTGTTTTTT,CASSFEAGPNEKLFF
NA,NA,TRBJ1-4,TRBV2,TGTGCCAGCAGCCCTGACCTGGAGTCGAGGCTGTTTTTT,CASSPDLESRLFF
NA,NA,TRBJ2-3,TRBV5-1,TGCGCCAGCCGGTTCGAAAGCACAGATACGCAGTATTTT,CASRFESTDTQYF
once,NA,TRBJ2-7,TRBV6-2/TRBV6-3,TGTGCCAGCAGTTACTCATTTGAGAAGGGGAACGAGCAGTACTTC,CASSYSFEKGNEQYF
NA,TRBD1,TRBJ2-1,TRBV11-3,TGTGCCAGCGGATTTTTGAACAGGGGTTCCTACAATGAGCAGTTCTTC,CASGFLNRGSYNEQFF
NA,NA,TRBJ1-1,TRBV7-9,TGTGCCAGCAGGCAGGCTGGCGACCGCCTAGAAGCTTTCTTT,CASRQAGDRLEAFF
few,NA,TRBJ2-7,TRBV4-1,TGCGCCAGCAGCCAAGGTGCGAACTACGAGCAGTACTTC,CASSQGANYEQYF
NA,TRBD1,TRBJ1-2,TRBV30,TGTGCCTGGAGTGGGGACAGTCCTAACTATGGCTACACCTTC,CAWSGDSPNYGYTF
NA,NA,TRBJ2-1,TRBV13,TGTGCCAGCACACAAGGAGTTTTTCGCGATGAGCAGTTCTTC,CASTQGVFRDEQFF
once,TRBD2,TRBJ2-3,TRBV2,TGTGCCAGCAGTCGACTAGCGGGGCCAGATACGCAGTATTTT,CASSRLAGPDTQYF
NA,NA,TRBJ2-6,TRBV23-1,TGCGCCAGCAGGACGGGTCAAGGGGGAGGGTCTGGGGCCAACGTCCTGACTTTC,CASRTGQGGGSGANVLTF
NA,NA,TRBJ2-1,TRBV30,TGTGCCTGGAGTAAGCCTACGGGGGAGGATGAGCAGTTCTTC,CAWSKPTGEDEQFF
NA,NA,TRBJ1-3,TRBV30,TGTGCCTGGAGTGTGGCCCACTCTGGAAACACCATATATTTT,CAWSVAHSGNTIYF
NA,NA,TRBJ1-5,TRBV11-2,TGTGCCAGCAGCTTATCCCCACAGGTTCATCAGCCCCAGCATTTT,CASSLSPQVHQPQHF